This T cell receptor (beta chain) was identified during a study of prognosis after radiotherapy for stage I lung cancer. Findings of the study overall: For the expanded TCR clones, whether they were tumor-specific was not determined.

Note on this clonotype: Its antigen remains unidentified. This may arise from a read error, as a much more abundant clone is one base away.

Multiplex PCR, run in two rounds, amplified TCR beta CDR3 from genomic DNA. During first-round PCR, primers specific to each TRBV and TRBJ gene were used. TCRdb processed the multiplex PCR reads anew with MiXCR; each CDR3 protein has one entry. This sample yields around 63,000 distinct CDR3 sequences, of which more than 25% are seen a single time; under 10% belongs to the top ten. Looked up from germline, CDR1 is MGHRA and CDR2 is YSYEKL. There are 17 residues in the CDR3. The sequencing here drew on PBMCs, taken before or after stereotactic body radiation therapy (not recorded which). This TCR was sampled from a donor aged 50 or older with non-small cell lung cancer. The chain joins TRBV4-1 to TRBJ1-1, with TRBD1 matching over 9 bases. The CDR3 nucleotides are TGCGTCAGCAGCCAATACCGGGACAGGGCGAGAGGCACTGAAGCTTTCTTT. Protein: CVSSQYRDRARGTEAFF.